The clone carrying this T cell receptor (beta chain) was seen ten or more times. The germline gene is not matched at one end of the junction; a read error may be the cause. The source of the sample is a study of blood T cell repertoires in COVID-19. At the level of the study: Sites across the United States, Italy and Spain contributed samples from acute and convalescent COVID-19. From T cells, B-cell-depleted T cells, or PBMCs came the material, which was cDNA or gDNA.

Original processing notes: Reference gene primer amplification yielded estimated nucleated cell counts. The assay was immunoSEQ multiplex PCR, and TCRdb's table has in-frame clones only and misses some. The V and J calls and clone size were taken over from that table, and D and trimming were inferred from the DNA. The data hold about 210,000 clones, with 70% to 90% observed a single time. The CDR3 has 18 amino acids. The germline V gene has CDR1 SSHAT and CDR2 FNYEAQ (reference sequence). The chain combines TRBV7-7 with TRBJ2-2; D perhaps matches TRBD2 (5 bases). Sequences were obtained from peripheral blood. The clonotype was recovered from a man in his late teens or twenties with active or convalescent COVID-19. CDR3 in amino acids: CASSYNSPEGVYTGELFF. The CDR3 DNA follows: TGTGCTAGCAGCTACAACTCCCCTGAGGGCGTTTACACCGGGGAGCTGTTTTTT.